Presented here are 4 T cell receptor beta chains from one specimen sequenced in a study of T cell changes during pregnancy in multiple sclerosis. Clones were sequenced by immunoSEQ multiplex PCR, and TCRdb holds only the in-frame ones, with some missing. The sample includes under 110,000 clones, around 93% of them seen just once. This material consisted of peripheral blood, taken after pregnancy. The receptors derive from a female donor with multiple sclerosis, enrolled in a pregnancy study.

This clone was detected only a few times. The V gene is TRBV5-4, the J gene TRBJ2-1, with 8 positions matching TRBD2. The germline V gene has CDR1 SGHNT and CDR2 YYREEE (reference sequence). The CDR3 totals 16 residues. V lost 1 base and J lost 4; bases outside the gene matches: 7. The CDR3 region is CASSLRRGGIYNEQFF. As DNA, the CDR3 is TGTGCCAGCAGCTTGAGACGGGGGGGAATATACAATGAGCAGTTCTTC.

The chain links TRBV27 to TRBJ2-2; TRBD1 agrees at 8 bases. The V gene's germline CDR1 is MNHEY and CDR2 SMNVEV (reference sequence). V trimming: 6 bases; J trimming: 3 bases; junction bases outside the gene matches: 6. The CDR3 extends over 15 amino acids. CDR3 protein: CASSPQGAYTGELFF. The CDR3 DNA reads TGTGCCAGCAGCCCCCAGGGGGCTTACACCGGGGAGCTGTTTTTT.

The chain is built from TRBV5-1 and TRBJ1-2, with 9 bases lining up with TRBD1. Unmatched junction bases numbered 9, after V lost 4 bases and J lost 2 bases. The CDR3 runs 16 residues. Germline CDR1 reads SGHRS; CDR2 reads YFSETQ. CDR3 bases: TGCGCCAGCAGCCCCGAATACGGACAGGGGAACTATGGCTACACCTTC. This encodes CASSPEYGQGNYGYTF. Based on the CDR3 plus reference TRBV5-1 and TRBJ1-2, the full variable domain is KAGVTQTPRYLIKTRGQQVTLSCSPISGHRSVSWYQQTPGQGLQFLFEYFSETQRNKGNFPGRFSGRQFSNSRSEMNVSTLELGDSALYLCASSPEYGQGNYGYTFGSGTRLTVV.

The chain joins TRBV10-1 to TRBJ1-1; 9 bases line up with TRBD1. Germline values: CDR1 WNHNN, CDR2 SYGVQD (reference sequence). With V trimmed by 0 bases and J by 2 bases, 4 bases remained unmatched. This CDR3 has 16 residues. CDR3 sequence reads: CASSESPDRGNTEAFF. CDR3 bases: TGCGCCAGCAGTGAGTCGCCGGACAGGGGAAACACTGAAGCTTTCTTT.